This T cell receptor beta chain came from a study of Graves' ophthalmopathy and Graves' hyperthyroidism. This clonotype was picked up a small number of times. Amplified TCR beta CDR3 regions were obtained using RNA transcripts as template. First-round RT-PCR with HTBI primers preceded a second-round multiplex PCR. TCRdb ran MiXCR on the multiplex PCR reads and lists one entry per CDR3 protein. The sample holds roughly 380,000 distinct CDR3 sequences, 15% to 17% seen once. Hyperthyroidism was new, under 2 months, in patients aged 18 to 65. The sequence derives from a woman in her late teens or twenties with stable Graves' hyperthyroidism. The sequenced sample consisted of peripheral blood.

CDR3 nucleotide sequence: TGTGCCAGCAGCACGAGATTGGAGTACAGCTATGGCTACACCTTC. It codes for CASSTRLEYSYGYTF. This chain links TRBV7-2 with TRBJ1-2, with D unclear. CDR3 length equals 15 residues. CDR1 and CDR2 from the germline V gene are SGHTA and FQGNSA. Trimming took off 5 bases at V and 4 bases at J, with 17 bases between the two ends.